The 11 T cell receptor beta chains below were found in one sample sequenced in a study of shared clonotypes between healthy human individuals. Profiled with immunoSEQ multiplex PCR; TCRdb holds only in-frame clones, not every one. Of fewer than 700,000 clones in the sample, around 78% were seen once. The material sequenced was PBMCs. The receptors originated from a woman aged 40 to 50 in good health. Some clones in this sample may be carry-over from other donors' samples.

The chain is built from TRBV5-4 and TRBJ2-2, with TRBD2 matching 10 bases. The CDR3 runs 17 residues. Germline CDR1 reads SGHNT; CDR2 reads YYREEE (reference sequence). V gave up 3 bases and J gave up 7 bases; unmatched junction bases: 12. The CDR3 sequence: CASSSGASGSSIGELFF. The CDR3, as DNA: TGTGCCAGCAGCTCTGGCGCTAGCGGGAGTTCGATCGGGGAGCTGTTTTTT.

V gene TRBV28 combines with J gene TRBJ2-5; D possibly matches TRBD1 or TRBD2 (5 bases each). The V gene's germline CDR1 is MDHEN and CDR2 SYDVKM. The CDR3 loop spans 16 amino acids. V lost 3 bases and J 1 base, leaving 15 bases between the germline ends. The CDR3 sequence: CASSLPLYGTQETQYF. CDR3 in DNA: TGTGCCAGCAGTTTGCCCCTTTACGGGACCCAAGAGACCCAGTACTTC.

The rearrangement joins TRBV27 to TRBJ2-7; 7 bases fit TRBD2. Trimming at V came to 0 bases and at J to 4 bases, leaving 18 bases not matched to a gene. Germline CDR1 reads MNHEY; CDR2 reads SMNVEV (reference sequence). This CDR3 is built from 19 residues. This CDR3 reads CASSLSYPLLRGRTYEQYF. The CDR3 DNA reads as TGTGCCAGCAGTTTATCTTACCCCCTACTGCGCGGGAGAACGTACGAGCAGTACTTC.

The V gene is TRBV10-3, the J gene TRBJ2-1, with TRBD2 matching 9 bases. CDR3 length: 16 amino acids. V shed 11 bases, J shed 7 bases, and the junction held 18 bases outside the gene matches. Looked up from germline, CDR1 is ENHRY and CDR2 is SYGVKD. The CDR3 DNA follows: TGTGCCGCCACCGGGAAGAGCGGGGGGCAACTAAATGAGCAGTTCTTC. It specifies CAATGKSGGQLNEQFF.

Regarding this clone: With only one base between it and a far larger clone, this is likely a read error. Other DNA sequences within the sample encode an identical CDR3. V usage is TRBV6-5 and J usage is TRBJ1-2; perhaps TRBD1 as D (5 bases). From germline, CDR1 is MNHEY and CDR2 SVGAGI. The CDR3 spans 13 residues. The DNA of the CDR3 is TGTGCCAGCATGAGACAGCTTGGCTATGGTTACACCTTC. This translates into CASMRQLGYGYTF.

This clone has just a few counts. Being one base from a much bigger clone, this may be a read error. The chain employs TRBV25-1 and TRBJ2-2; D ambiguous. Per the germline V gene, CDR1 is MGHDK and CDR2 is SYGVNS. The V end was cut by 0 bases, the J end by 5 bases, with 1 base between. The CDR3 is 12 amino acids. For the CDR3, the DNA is TGTGCCAGCAGTGAATATACCGGGGAGCTGTTTTTT. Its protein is CASSEYTGELFF.

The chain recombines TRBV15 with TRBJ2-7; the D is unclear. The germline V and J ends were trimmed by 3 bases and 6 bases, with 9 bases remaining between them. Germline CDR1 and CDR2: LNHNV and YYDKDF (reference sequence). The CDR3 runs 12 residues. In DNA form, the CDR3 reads TGTGCCACCAGCAGCTTGAGGTCCGAGCAGTACTTC. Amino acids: CATSSLRSEQYF.

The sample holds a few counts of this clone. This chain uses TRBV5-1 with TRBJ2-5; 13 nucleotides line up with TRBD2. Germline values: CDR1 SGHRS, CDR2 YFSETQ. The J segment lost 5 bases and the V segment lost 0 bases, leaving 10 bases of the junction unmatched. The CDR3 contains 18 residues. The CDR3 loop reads CASSLGTSGRALSETQYF. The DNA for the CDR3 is TGCGCCAGCAGCTTGGGAACTAGCGGGAGGGCCCTCAGTGAGACCCAGTACTTC.

Here the CDR3 DNA reads TGCAGCGTTAGCGTCCCCCAAGAGACCCAGTACTTC. Translating gives CSVSVPQETQYF. The genes are TRBV29-1 and TRBJ2-5; D ambiguous. This CDR3 contains 12 residues. Trimming took off 5 bases at V and 1 base at J, with 8 bases between the two ends. Germline loops: CDR1 SQVTM, CDR2 ANQGSEA.

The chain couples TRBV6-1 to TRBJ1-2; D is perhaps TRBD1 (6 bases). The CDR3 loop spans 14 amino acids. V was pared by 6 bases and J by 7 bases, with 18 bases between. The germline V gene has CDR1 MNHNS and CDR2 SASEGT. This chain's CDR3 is CASSAEVRGSGYTF. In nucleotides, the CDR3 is TGTGCCAGCAGCGCCGAGGTCAGGGGAAGTGGCTACACCTTC.

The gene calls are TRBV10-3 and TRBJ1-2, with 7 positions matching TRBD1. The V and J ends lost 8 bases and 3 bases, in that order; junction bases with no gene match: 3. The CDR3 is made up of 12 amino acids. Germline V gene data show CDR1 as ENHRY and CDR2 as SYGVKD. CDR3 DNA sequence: TGTGCCATCCTCGACAGGGACTATGGCTACACCTTC. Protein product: CAILDRDYGYTF.